Shown below are 18 T cell receptor beta chains from a single sample sequenced in a study of shared clonotypes between healthy human individuals. Generated by immunoSEQ multiplex PCR, the TCRdb table keeps only in-frame clones and is missing some. The table records just over 2,000,000 clones, 95% of them present only once. Material for sequencing was naive CD4+ T cells sorted from blood. Subset here: CD45RA+ positively selected. All receptors derive from a man aged 18 to 30 in good health.

This chain joins TRBV28 and TRBJ2-2; TRBD1 matches 9 bases. V shed 3 bases and J 4 bases; nucleotides not matched to a gene: 3. There are 15 residues in the CDR3. Germline V gene data show CDR1 as MDHEN and CDR2 as SYDVKM. In DNA form, the CDR3 reads TGTGCCAGCAGTTTTGGACAGGGGATCACCGGGGAGCTGTTTTTT. Its translation: CASSFGQGITGELFF.

Comments on this clone: Other DNA sequences in the sample encode the same CDR3. The V and J genes are TRBV20-1 and TRBJ1-5; D unresolved. CDR1 DFQATT and CDR2 SNEGSKA come from the germline V gene (reference sequence). Trimming took 5 bases from V and 2 from J, leaving 4 bases between them. This CDR3 region has 11 residues. The CDR3 DNA sequence: TGCAGTGCTTCGGGCAATCAGCCCCAGCATTTT. It is translated as CSASGNQPQHF.

V and J are TRBV9 and TRBJ1-1, with a possible D match to TRBD1 (6 bases). This CDR3 is 14 amino acids long. The germline V gene has CDR1 SGDLS and CDR2 YYNGEE. V gave up 3 bases and J gave up 2 bases, with 11 bases separating them. In DNA, the CDR3 is TGTGCCAGCAGCGGACGGACAGCTAACACTGAAGCTTTCTTT. This encodes CASSGRTANTEAFF. Drawing the rest from reference TRBV9 and TRBJ1-1, the complete variable domain is DSGVTQTPKHLITATGQRVTLRCSPRSGDLSVYWYQQSLDQGLQFLIQYYNGEERAKGNILERFSAQQFPDLHSELNLSSLELGDSALYFCASSGRTANTEAFFGQGTRLTVV.

The chain combines TRBV10-1 with TRBJ2-3; D is unresolved. The CDR3 runs to 13 residues. V was shortened by 3 bases and J by 4 bases, with 8 bases between the two germline ends. Germline V lookup: CDR1 WNHNN, CDR2 SYGVQD (reference sequence). Here the CDR3 reads CASSDHAADTQYF. In DNA, the CDR3 is TGCGCCAGCAGTGACCATGCGGCAGATACGCAGTATTTT.

The V and J genes are TRBV25-1 and TRBJ2-1, with D perhaps matching TRBD1 or TRBD2 (6 bases each). Germline V gene sequence: CDR1 MGHDK, CDR2 SYGVNS. Trimming took off 2 bases at V and 11 bases at J, with 10 bases between the two ends. This CDR3 spans 12 amino acids. The CDR3 DNA sequence: TGTGCCAGCAGTGAAATAGGGGGGCAGCAGTTCTTC. It translates to CASSEIGGQQFF. Complete variable domain (other parts from reference TRBV25-1 and TRBJ2-1): EADIYQTPRYLVIGTGKKITLECSQTMGHDKMYWYQQDPGMELHLIHYSYGVNSTEKGDLSSESTVSRIRTEHFPLTLESARPSHTSQYLCASSEIGGQQFFGPGTRLTVL.

The rearrangement joins TRBV2 to TRBJ1-2, with D unclear. V lost 5 bases and J lost 2, with 15 bases in between. Germline CDR1 reads SNHLY; CDR2 reads FYNNEI. This CDR3 region has 15 residues. As DNA, the CDR3 is TGTGCCAGCAGTTCACGAAGGGCCAACAACTATGGCTACACCTTC. Its protein is CASSSRRANNYGYTF.

This clone was counted once. Within the sample, other DNA sequences also encode this same CDR3. V is TRBV6-5 and J is TRBJ1-3; perhaps TRBD1 as D (5 bases). Germline V gene lookup returns CDR1 MNHEY and CDR2 SVGAGI. Trimming stripped 0 bases from V and 4 bases from J, with 13 bases between. The CDR3 is 16 amino acids. CDR3 in amino acids: CASSYSGAGTGNTIYF. The CDR3 DNA follows: TGTGCCAGCAGTTACTCGGGTGCGGGGACGGGAAACACCATATATTTT.

This rearrangement joins TRBV27 to TRBJ2-3, with 12 positions matching TRBD2. The CDR3 consists of 18 residues. V shed 11 bases and J 2 bases; nucleotides not matched to a gene: 17. Germline V gives CDR1 MNHEY, CDR2 SMNVEV (reference sequence). This CDR3 reads CAASRTSGIIDFTDTQYF. The CDR3, as DNA: TGTGCCGCAAGCCGGACTAGCGGGATTATCGACTTCACAGATACGCAGTATTTT.

This clone was detected once. V gene TRBV28 combines with J gene TRBJ1-5; 8 bases are a match to TRBD1. CDR3 length: 15 amino acids. In germline, CDR1 is MDHEN, CDR2 SYDVKM. Losses at the gene ends were 5 bases for V and 2 bases for J; bases not matched to a gene: 5. CDR3 sequence reads: CASSAGTGGNQPQHF. The CDR3 region has the DNA TGTGCCAGCAGTGCGGGGACAGGAGGCAATCAGCCCCAGCATTTT. The complete variable domain, with remaining parts taken from reference TRBV28 and TRBJ1-5, reads DVKVTQSSRYLVKRTGEKVFLECVQDMDHENMFWYRQDPGLGLRLIYFSYDVKMKEKGDIPEGYSVSREKKERFSLILESASTNQTSMYLCASSAGTGGNQPQHFGDGTRLSIL.

The rearrangement joins TRBV6-5 to TRBJ1-1, with D possibly TRBD1 on 5 matching bases. This CDR3 comprises 14 residues. Germline V gene lookup returns CDR1 MNHEY and CDR2 SVGAGI. V dropped 2 bases and J dropped 1 base, with 8 bases sitting between them. In DNA form, the CDR3 reads TGTGCCAGCAGTTACGGGGGATGGAACACTGAAGCTTTCTTT. Translating gives CASSYGGWNTEAFF.

The chain uses TRBV5-4 and TRBJ2-1; D is undetermined. Trimming removed 0 bases from V and 5 bases from J, with 12 bases in between. Germline V lookup: CDR1 SGHNT, CDR2 YYREEE (reference sequence). The CDR3 totals 15 residues. This CDR3 reads CASSLESARNNEQFF. In DNA form, the CDR3 reads TGTGCCAGCAGCTTGGAATCCGCAAGGAACAATGAGCAGTTCTTC.

The chain recombines TRBV9 with TRBJ1-1, with unresolved D. The CDR3 spans 15 residues. Germline values: CDR1 SGDLS, CDR2 YYNGEE. V lost 7 bases to trimming and J lost 0 bases, with 16 bases between them. The CDR3 spells CASGPGSEMNTEAFF. The CDR3 DNA reads TGTGCCAGCGGCCCGGGATCTGAGATGAACACTGAAGCTTTCTTT.

The V gene is TRBV15, the J gene TRBJ2-5; TRBD2 matches 12 bases. The germline gives CDR1 LNHNV, CDR2 YYDKDF (reference sequence). J gave up 2 bases and V 4 bases, and 5 bases lay outside the gene matches. The CDR3 length is 16 residues. The CDR3, as DNA: TGTGCCACCAGCACTGGACTAGCGGGGCCTCAAGAGACCCAGTACTTC. Translated: CATSTGLAGPQETQYF.

V is TRBV6-6 and J is TRBJ1-2; D might be TRBD1 (5 bases). The CDR3 extends over 15 amino acids. Trimming took off 0 bases at V and 0 bases at J, with 8 bases between the two ends. The germline V gene encodes CDR1 MNHNY and CDR2 SVGAGI (reference sequence). The CDR3 nucleotides are TGTGCCAGCAGTTACTCCGACAGCCCTAACTATGGCTACACCTTC. Encoded protein: CASSYSDSPNYGYTF.

About this clone: At the DNA level, this CDR3 is encoded by other sequences in the same sample as well. The V and J genes are TRBV6-5 and TRBJ1-1; no firm D call. This CDR3 has 11 residues. Germline V gene data show CDR1 as MNHEY and CDR2 as SVGAGI. The V end lost 8 bases, the J end lost 5 bases, and 9 bases lay between the germline ends. CDR3 coding DNA: TGTGCCAGCGCAAGGGATACTGAAGCTTTCTTT. The encoded protein is CASARDTEAFF.

The chain joins TRBV18 to TRBJ1-4; D is undetermined. The V gene lost 6 bases and the J gene lost 14 bases, with 22 bases spanning the gap. The CDR3 has 14 residues. Germline loops: CDR1 KGHSH, CDR2 LQKENI. The CDR3 nucleotides are TGTGCCAGCTCGCGATATCAGGACCTCCAGAGCCTGTTTTTT. It translates to CASSRYQDLQSLFF.

The V gene is TRBV28, the J gene TRBJ1-1; 12 nucleotides line up with TRBD1. Germline lookup yields CDR1 MDHEN and CDR2 SYDVKM. The CDR3 sequence is 13 residues long. V gave up 5 bases and J gave up 10 bases; unmatched junction bases: 5. The CDR3 DNA is TGTGCCAGCAGTCCGGGACAGGGGGCTGGAGCTTTCTTT. Its translation: CASSPGQGAGAFF.

The rearrangement uses TRBV28 and TRBJ1-2; weak D call: TRBD1 (6 bases). Trimming took 2 bases from V and 3 from J, leaving 13 bases between them. There are 15 residues in the CDR3. Germline-derived CDR1 and CDR2 are MDHEN and SYDVKM. CDR3 amino acids: CASSLLGGNYYGYTF. As DNA, the CDR3 is TGTGCCAGCAGTTTACTGGGGGGCAATTACTATGGCTACACCTTC.